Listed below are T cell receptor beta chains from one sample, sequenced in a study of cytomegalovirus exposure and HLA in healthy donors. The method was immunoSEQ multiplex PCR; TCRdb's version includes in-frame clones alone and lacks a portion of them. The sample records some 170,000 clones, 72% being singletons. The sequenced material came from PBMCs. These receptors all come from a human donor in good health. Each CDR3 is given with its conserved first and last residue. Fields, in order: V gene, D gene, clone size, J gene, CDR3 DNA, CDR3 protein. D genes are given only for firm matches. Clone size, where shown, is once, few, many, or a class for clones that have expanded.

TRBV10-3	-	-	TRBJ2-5	TGTGCGACCGGAGGGGTGCAAGAGACCCAGTACTTC	CATGGVQETQYF
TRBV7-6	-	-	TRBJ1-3	TGTGCCAGCAGCAGTTCCGGGACACAGGGAAACACCATATATTTT	CASSSSGTQGNTIYF
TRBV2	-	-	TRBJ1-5	TGTGCCAGCAGGATCGGGGGCGGGGGGTATCAGCCCCAGCATTTT	CASRIGGGGYQPQHF
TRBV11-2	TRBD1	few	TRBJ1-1	TGTGCCAGCAGCCCCTCGAGGGGGCCAGGCACTGAAGCTTTCTTT	CASSPSRGPGTEAFF
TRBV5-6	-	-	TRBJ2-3	TGTGCCAGCAGCTTGTGGGCTTATAGTCAGGATACGCAGTATTTT	CASSLWAYSQDTQYF
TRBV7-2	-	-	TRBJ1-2	TGTGCCAGCAGCTGGGGCAGCAACTATGGCTACACCTTC	CASSWGSNYGYTF
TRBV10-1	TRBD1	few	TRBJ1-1	TGCGCCAGCAGACCCGGGACAGGGGACACTGAAGCTTTCTTT	CASRPGTGDTEAFF
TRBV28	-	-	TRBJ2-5	TGTGCCAGCAGTCTACGGACTACGGGACTCGGGTCGGGGACCCAGTACTTC	CASSLRTTGLGSGTQYF
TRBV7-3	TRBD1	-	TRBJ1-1	TGTGCCAGCAGCTTAAATGGGGCAGGGGGGAACACTGAAGCTTTCTTT	CASSLNGAGGNTEAFF
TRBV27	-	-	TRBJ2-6	TGTGCCAGCAGTAACACAGGTTCTGGGGCCAACGTCCTGACTTTC	CASSNTGSGANVLTF
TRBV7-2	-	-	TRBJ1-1	TGTGCCAGCAGCTTGTTTCGAGGAGCGAGGCTTGCCACTGAAGCTTTCTTT	CASSLFRGARLATEAFF
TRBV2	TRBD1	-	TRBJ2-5	TGTGCCAGCATACTTTGGACAGGGGAAGAGACCCAGTACTTC	CASILWTGEETQYF